This TCR beta chain was obtained from a study of CD8 T cells in Susac syndrome. After extraction with the RNeasy kit, 0.5 to 1 ug of the RNA was reverse transcribed using random hexamers. TCRdb called the immunoSEQ multiplex PCR reads again in MiXCR, with one record for every CDR3 protein. The sample has some 200,000 distinct CDR3 sequences; around 93% are singletons. The CDR3 extends over 14 amino acids. CDR1 SEHNR and CDR2 FQNEAQ come from the germline V gene (reference sequence). J gave up 5 bases and V 5 bases, and 6 bases lay outside the gene matches. The chain has TRBV7-9 and TRBJ2-1, with 7 bases fitting TRBD1. Material for sequencing was CD8+ T cells from PBMCs. The receptor's source is a human donor with Susac syndrome. The CDR3 nucleotides read TGTGCCAGCAGCCAGGACAGGAGCAACAATGAGCAGTTCTTC. It encodes CASSQDRSNNEQFF.